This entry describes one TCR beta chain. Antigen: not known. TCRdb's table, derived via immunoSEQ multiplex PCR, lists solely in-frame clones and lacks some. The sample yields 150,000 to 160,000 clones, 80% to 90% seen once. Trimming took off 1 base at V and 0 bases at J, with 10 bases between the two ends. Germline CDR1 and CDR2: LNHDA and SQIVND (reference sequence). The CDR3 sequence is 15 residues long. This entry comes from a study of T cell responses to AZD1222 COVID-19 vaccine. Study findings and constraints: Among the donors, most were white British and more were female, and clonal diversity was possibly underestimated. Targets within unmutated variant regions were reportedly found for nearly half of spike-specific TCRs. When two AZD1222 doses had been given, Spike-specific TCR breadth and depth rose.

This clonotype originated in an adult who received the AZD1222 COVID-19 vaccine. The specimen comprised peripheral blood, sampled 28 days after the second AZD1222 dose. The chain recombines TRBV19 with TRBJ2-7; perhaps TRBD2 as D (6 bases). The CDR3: CASSIGWEASYEQYF. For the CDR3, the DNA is TGTGCCAGTAGTATAGGGTGGGAGGCCTCCTACGAGCAGTACTTC.